The present TCR beta chain was sequenced within a study of T cells in Graves' hyperthyroidism and ophthalmopathy. From RNA transcripts, TCR beta CDR3 regions were amplified. The TCR CDR3 was amplified in a first-round RT-PCR using the HTBI primer set. TCRdb re-derived calls from the multiplex PCR reads in MiXCR, one entry per CDR3 protein. Of approximately 330,000 distinct CDR3 sequences listed, around a sixth were seen once; the top ten hold 45% to 55%. This clonotype has only a few counts. If no ophthalmopathy progression occurred within 18 months, Graves' hyperthyroidism was stable. Germline V lookup: CDR1 MGHRA, CDR2 YSYEKL. This CDR3 has 13 residues. The V end was cut by 2 bases, the J end by 6 bases, with 10 bases between.

The chain couples TRBV4-1 to TRBJ1-1; D is ambiguous. The sequenced sample consisted of blood. The source of this sequence is a woman aged 50 to 65 with Graves' hyperthyroidism. CDR3 region: CASSQPHTAEAFF. The CDR3 bases are TGCGCCAGCAGCCAACCCCATACCGCTGAAGCTTTCTTT.